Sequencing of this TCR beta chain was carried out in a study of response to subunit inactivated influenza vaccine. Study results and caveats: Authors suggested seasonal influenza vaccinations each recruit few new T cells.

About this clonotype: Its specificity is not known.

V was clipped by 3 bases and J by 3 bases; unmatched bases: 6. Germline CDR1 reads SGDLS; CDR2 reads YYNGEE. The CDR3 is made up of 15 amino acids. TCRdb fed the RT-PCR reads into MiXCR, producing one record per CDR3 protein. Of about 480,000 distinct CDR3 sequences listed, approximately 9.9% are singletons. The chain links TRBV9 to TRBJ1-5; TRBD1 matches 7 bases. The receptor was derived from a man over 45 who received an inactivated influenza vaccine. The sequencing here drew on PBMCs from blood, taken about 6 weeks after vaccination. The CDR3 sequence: CASSGDSGVNQPQHF. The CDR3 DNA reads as TGTGCCAGCAGCGGGGACAGTGGGGTCAATCAGCCCCAGCATTTT.